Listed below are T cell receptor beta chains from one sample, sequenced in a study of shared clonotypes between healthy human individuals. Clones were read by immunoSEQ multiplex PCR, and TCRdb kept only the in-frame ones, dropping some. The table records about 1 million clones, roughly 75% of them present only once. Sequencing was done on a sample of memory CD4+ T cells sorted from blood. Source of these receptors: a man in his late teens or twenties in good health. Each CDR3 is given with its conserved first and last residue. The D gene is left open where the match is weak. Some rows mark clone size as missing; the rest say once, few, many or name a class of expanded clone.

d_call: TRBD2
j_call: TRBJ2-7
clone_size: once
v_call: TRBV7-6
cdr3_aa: CASRAGTSGSEQYF
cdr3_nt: TGTGCCAGCAGGGCCGGGACTAGCGGGAGCGAGCAGTACTTC

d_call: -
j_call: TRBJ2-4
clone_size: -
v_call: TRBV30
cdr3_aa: CAWSNSQWGKNIQYF
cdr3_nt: TGTGCCTGGAGTAATTCGCAATGGGGCAAAAACATTCAGTACTTC

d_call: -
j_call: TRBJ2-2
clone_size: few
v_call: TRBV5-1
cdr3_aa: CASSLYRTGELFF
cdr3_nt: TGCGCCAGCAGCTTGTACCGGACCGGGGAGCTGTTTTTT

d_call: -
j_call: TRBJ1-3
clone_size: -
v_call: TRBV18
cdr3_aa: CASSPSAQFSGNTIYF
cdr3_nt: TGTGCCAGCTCACCTTCGGCCCAATTCTCTGGAAACACCATATATTTT

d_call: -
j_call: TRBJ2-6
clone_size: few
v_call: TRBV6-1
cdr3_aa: CASSEQGGANVLTF
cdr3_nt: TGTGCCAGCAGTGAACAGGGAGGGGCCAACGTCCTGACTTTC

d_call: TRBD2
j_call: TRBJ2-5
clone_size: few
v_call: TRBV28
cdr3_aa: CASSSGGGRPSQYF
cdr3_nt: TGTGCCAGCAGTTCCGGCGGGGGGAGGCCGTCCCAGTACTTC

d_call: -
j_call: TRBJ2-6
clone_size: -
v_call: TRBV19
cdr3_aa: CASSIWSGTGANVLTF
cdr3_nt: TGTGCCAGTAGTATTTGGTCCGGGACTGGGGCCAACGTCCTGACTTTC

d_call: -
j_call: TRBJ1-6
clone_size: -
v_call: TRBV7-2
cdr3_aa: CASSPSTGSNSPLHF
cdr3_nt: TGTGCCAGCAGCCCCTCCACAGGTTCTAATTCACCCCTCCACTTT

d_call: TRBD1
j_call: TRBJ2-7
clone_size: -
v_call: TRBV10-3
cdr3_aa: CATRTGAYEQYF
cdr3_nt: TGTGCCACCCGGACAGGGGCCTACGAGCAGTACTTC

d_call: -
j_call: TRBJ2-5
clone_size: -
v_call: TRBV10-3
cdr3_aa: CAISRGRETQYF
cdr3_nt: TGTGCCATCAGCAGGGGACGGGAGACCCAGTACTTC

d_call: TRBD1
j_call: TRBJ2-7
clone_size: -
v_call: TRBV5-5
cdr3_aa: CASSPDRYLEQYF
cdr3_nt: TGTGCCAGCAGCCCGGACAGGTATCTCGAGCAGTACTTC

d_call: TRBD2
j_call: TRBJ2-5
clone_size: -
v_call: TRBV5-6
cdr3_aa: CASSLGLAAYQETQYF
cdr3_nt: TGTGCCAGCAGCTTGGGACTAGCGGCGTACCAAGAGACCCAGTACTTC

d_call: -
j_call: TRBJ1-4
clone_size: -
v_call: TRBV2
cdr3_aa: CASSSSLATNEKLFF
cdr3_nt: TGTGCCAGCAGCAGCTCCCTAGCAACTAATGAAAAACTGTTTTTT

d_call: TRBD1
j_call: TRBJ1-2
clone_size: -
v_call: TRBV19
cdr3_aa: CATSSFRDSNGYTF
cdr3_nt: TGTGCCACCTCAAGCTTCCGGGACAGCAATGGCTACACCTTC

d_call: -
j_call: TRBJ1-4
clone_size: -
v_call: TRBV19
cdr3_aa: CASSIVWGEKLFF
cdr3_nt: TGTGCCAGTAGTATCGTTTGGGGGGAAAAACTGTTTTTT

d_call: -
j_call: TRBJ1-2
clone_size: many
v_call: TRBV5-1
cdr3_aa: CASSGENYGYTF
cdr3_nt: TGCGCCAGCAGCGGGGAAAACTATGGCTACACCTTC

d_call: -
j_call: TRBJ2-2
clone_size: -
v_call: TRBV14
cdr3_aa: CASSQVRITGELFF
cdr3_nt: TGTGCCAGCAGCCAAGTACGGATCACCGGGGAGCTGTTTTTT

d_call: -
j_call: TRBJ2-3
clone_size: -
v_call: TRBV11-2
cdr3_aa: CASSLDGPTDTQYF
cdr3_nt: TGTGCCAGCAGCTTAGACGGCCCCACAGATACGCAGTATTTT

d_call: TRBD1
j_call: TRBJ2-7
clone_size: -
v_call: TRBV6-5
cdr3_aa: CASSYSSQGAFEQYF
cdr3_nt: TGTGCCAGCAGTTACTCGAGCCAGGGGGCATTCGAGCAGTACTTC

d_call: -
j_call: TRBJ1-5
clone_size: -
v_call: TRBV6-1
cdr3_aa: CASRTETQPQHF
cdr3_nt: TGTGCCAGCAGGACAGAGACACAGCCCCAGCATTTT

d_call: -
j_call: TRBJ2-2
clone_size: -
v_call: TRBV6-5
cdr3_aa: CATRTQNTGELFF
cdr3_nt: TGTGCCACCAGGACACAAAACACCGGGGAGCTGTTTTTT

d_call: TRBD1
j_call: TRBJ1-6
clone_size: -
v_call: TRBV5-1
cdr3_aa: CASSLGDRENSPLHF
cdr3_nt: TGCGCCAGCAGCTTGGGGGACAGGGAGAATTCACCCCTCCACTTT

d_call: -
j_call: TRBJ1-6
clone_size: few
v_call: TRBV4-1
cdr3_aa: CASSQERRLHF
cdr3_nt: TGCGCCAGCAGCCAAGAGCGGCGCCTCCACTTT